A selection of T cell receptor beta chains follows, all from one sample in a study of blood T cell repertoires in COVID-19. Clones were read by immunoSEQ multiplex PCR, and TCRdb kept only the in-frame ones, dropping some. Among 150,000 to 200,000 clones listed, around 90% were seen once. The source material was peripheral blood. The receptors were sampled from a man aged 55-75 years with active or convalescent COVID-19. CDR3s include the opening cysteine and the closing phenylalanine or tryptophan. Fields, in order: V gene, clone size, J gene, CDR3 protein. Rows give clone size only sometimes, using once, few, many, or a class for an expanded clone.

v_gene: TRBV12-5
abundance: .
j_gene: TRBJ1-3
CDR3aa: CASGFWGRASGNTIYF

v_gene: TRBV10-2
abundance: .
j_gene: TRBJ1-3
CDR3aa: CASWEASSGNTIYF

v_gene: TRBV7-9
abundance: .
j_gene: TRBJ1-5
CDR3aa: CASSLGQGVSQPQHF

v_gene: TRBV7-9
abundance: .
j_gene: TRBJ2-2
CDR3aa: CASSWGQGNTGELFF

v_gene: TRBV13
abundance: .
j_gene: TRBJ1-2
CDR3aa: CASTTSRTGLPYGYTF

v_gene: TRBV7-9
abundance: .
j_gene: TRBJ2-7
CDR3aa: CASSPNLWTSGLSYEQYF

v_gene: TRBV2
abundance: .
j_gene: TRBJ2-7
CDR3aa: CASSVRQRYEQYF

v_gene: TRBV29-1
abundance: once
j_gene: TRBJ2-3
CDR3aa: CSEMVGGTDTQYF

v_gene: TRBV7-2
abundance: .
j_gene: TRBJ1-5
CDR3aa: CASSLEASRLDQPQHF

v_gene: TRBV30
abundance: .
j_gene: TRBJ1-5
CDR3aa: CAWPVSVFGNQPQHF

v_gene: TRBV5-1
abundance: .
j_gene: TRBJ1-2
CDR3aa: CASSLVGQGELGYTF

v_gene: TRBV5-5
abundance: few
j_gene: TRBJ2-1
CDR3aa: CASSLPGFGFGQFF

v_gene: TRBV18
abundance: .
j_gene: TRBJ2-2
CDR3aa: CASSPDSNTGELFF

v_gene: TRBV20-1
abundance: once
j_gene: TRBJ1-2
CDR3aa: CSASDWDSSIFNYGYTF

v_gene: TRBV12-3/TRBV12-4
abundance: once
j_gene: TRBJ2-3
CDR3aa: CASSLDTTDTQYF

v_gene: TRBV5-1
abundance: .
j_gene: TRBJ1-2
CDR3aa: CASSPGTGVFYGYTF

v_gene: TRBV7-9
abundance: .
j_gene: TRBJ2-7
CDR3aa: CASSSVVGEGRVYEQYF

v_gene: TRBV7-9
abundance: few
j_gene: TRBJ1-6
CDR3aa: CASSQTGAGSPLHF

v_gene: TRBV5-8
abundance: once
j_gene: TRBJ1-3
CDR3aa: CASSSRFPARAGNTIYF

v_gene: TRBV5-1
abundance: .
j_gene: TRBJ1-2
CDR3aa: CASSHGTAYYGYTF

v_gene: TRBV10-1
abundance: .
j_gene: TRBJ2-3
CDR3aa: CASSESGQGAGDTQYF

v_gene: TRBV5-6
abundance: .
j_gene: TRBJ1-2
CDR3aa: CASSLAGNSYGYTF

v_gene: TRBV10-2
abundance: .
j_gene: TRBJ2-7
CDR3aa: CASSDPDTVITYEQYF

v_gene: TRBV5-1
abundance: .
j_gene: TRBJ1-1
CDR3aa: CASSLVLNTEAFF

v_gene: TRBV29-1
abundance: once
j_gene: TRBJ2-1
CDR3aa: CSVEREWNEQFF

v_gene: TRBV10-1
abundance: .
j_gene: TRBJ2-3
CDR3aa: CASSVGGSTDTQYF

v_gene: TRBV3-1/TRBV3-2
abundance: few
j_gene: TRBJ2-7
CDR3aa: CASTGGTGGGGVAYEQYF

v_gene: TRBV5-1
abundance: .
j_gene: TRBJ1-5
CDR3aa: CASSLAGLSNQPQHF

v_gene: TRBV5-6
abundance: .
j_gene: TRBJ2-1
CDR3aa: CASSRSLLHSYNEQFF

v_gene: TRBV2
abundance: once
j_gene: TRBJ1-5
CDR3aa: CASSGYKDRSNQPQHF

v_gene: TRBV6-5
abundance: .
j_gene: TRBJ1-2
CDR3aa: CATSAGGLGYGYTF

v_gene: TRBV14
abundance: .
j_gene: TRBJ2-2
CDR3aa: CASSQSRDRGNTGELFF

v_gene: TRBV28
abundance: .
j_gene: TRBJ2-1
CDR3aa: CASSLRRAYNEQFF

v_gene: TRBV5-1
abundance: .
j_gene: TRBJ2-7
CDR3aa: CASSRTGQGAQYEQYF

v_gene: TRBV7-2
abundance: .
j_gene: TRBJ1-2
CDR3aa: CASSLLVGGHYGYTF

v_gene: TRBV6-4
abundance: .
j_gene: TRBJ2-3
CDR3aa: CASSEAGESPTDTQYF

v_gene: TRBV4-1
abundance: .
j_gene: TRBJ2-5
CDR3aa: CASSRLPGQTSSGTQYF

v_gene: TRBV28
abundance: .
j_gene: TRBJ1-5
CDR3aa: CASSLLQGRVNQPQHF

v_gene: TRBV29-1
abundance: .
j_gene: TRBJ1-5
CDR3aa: CSVATGGIQPQHF

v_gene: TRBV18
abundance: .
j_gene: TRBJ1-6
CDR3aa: CASSPRRDNSPLHF

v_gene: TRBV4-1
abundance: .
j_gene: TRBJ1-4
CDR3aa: CASSQGQGAGNEKLFF

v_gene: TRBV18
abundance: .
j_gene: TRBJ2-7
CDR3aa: CASSPPSSYEQYF

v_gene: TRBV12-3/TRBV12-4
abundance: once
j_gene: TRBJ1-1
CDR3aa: CASTSAPNTEAFF

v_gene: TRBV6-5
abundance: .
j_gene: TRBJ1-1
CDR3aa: CASRLFEKQGTEAFF

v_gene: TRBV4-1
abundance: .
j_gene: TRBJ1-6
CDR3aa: CASSQERGGRNSPLHF